This passage covers 7 T cell receptor beta chains from one sample sequenced in a study of blood T cells in healthy people across ages. Combining a sample-barcoded 5' primer with a J-beta primer mix, a second PCR ran for roughly 6 to 12 cycles. Each CDR3 protein is one row after TCRdb ran MiXCR on the 5' RACE reads. The sample lists fewer than 700,000 distinct CDR3 sequences, approximately 40% seen once, with around 32% in the top ten. Specimen: blood. The origin of the receptors is a man older than 75 in good health.

This clonotype was recorded once. The J gene is TRBJ2-2, the V gene TRBV27; D is unclear. Trimming stripped 3 bases from V and 4 bases from J, with 9 bases between. The CDR3 runs 14 residues. Germline CDR1 and CDR2: MNHEY and SMNVEV (reference sequence). CDR3 sequence: CASSFGTGTGELFF. The DNA for the CDR3 is TGTGCCAGCAGTTTTGGAACGGGCACCGGGGAGCTGTTTTTT.

There are many counts of this clonotype. The chain links TRBV7-3 to TRBJ1-2; 9 bases align to TRBD1. Germline V lookup: CDR1 SGHTA, CDR2 FQGTGA. V shed 6 bases and J 2 bases; nucleotides not matched to a gene: 4. This CDR3 is 14 amino acids long. Here the CDR3 DNA reads TGTGCCAGCAGTCCCGGACAGGGGAACTATGGCTACACCTTC. Translation: CASSPGQGNYGYTF.

This clonotype has only a few counts. In DNA, the CDR3 is TGTGCCAGCAGCTTGGCGGGGTTGGACAGGGACAATGAGCAGTTCTTC. Amino acid sequence: CASSLAGLDRDNEQFF. The chain links TRBV5-5 to TRBJ2-1; 8 bases agree with TRBD1. Trimming cost V 0 bases and J 5 bases; bases outside gene matches: 7. The CDR3 runs to 16 residues. Germline CDR1 and CDR2: SGHKS and YYEKEE (reference sequence).

The V and J genes are TRBV2 and TRBJ2-1; TRBD2 is a possible D gene (6 bases). Germline loops: CDR1 SNHLY, CDR2 FYNNEI. The CDR3 is made up of 15 amino acids. Trimming left V 8 bases short and J 4 bases short, with 18 bases between. The CDR3 region is CASSRGGTRYNEQFF. CDR3 nucleotide sequence: TGTGCCAGCTCCAGAGGCGGGACCCGTTACAATGAGCAGTTCTTC.

V and J are TRBV5-1 and TRBJ2-5; D possibly corresponds to TRBD1 (6 bases). The germline CDR1 and CDR2 sequences are SGHRS and YFSETQ. The CDR3 covers 14 residues. The V end lost 2 bases, the J end lost 6 bases, and 14 bases lay between the germline ends. CDR3 sequence: CASSFQRTEQTQYF. In DNA, the CDR3 is TGCGCCAGCAGCTTTCAACGGACAGAACAGACCCAGTACTTC.

This clonotype has more than one count but fewer than ten. The chain employs TRBV3-1 and TRBJ2-3, with D possibly TRBD1 on 6 matching bases. The CDR3 has 14 amino acids. The V gene lost 5 bases and the J gene lost 6 bases, with 15 bases spanning the gap. Germline V CDR1 and CDR2: LGHDT, YNNKEL (reference sequence). The CDR3 protein is CASSWGLAGDTQYF. CDR3 DNA: TGTGCCAGCAGCTGGGGGCTTGCAGGGGATACGCAGTATTTT.

This clonotype was seen more than once but under ten times. In DNA form, the CDR3 reads TGTGCCAGCAGTGACGTTGGACTAGCGGGAGGTCGGGCCAACGTCCTGACTTTC. Translating gives CASSDVGLAGGRANVLTF. J is TRBJ2-6 and V is TRBV6-4; TRBD2 agrees at 14 bases. The ends lost 2 bases at V and 5 bases at J; junction bases unmatched: 5. The CDR3 spans 18 residues. Per germline, CDR1 MRHNA and CDR2 SNTAGT.